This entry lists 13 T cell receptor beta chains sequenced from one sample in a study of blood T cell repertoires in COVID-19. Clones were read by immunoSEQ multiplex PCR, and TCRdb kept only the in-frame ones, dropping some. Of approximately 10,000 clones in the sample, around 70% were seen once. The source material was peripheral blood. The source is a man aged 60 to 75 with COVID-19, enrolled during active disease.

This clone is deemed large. The CDR3 region is CASRSGEDYEQYF. CDR3 nucleotides: TGTGCCAGCAGGAGCGGGGAAGACTACGAGCAGTACTTC. V is TRBV6-5 and J is TRBJ2-7; 7 bases line up with TRBD2. The germline V gene encodes CDR1 MNHEY and CDR2 SVGAGI. The CDR3 loop spans 13 amino acids. With 6 bases clipped from V and 3 bases from J, the junction kept 5 bases outside the gene matches.

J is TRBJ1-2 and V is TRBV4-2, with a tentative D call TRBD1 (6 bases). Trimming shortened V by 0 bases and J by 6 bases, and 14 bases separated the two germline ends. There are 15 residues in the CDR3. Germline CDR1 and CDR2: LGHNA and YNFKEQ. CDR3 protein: CASSQEGRPGDGYTF. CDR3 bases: TGTGCCAGCAGCCAAGAGGGCCGTCCAGGGGATGGCTACACCTTC.

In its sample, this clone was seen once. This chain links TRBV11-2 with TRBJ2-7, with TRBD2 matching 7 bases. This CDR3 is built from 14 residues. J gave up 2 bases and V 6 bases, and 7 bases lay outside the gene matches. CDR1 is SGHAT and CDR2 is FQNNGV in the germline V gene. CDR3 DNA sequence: TGTGCCAGCAGTTTTTTCAGCGGGGCCTACGAGCAGTACGTC. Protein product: CASSFFSGAYEQYV.

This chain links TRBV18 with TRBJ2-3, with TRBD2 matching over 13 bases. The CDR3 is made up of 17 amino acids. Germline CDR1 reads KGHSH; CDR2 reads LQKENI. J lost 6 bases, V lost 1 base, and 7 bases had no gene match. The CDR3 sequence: CASSPLQTSGRLDTQYF. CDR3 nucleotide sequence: TGTGCCAGCTCACCACTCCAGACTAGCGGGAGGCTTGATACGCAGTATTTT.

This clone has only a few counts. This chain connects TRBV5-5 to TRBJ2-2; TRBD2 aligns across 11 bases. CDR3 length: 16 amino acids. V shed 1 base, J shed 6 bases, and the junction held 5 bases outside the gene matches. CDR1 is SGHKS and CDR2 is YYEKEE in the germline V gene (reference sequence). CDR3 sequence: CASSLSLAGGPGELFF. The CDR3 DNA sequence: TGTGCCAGCAGCTTGAGTCTAGCGGGAGGCCCCGGGGAGCTGTTTTTT.

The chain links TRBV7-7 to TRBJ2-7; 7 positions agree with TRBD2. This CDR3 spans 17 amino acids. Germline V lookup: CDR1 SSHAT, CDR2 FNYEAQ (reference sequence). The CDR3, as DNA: TGTGCTAGCAGCTTGGTCCTTAGCGGGCTGGAAACCTACGAGCAGTACGTC. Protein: CASSLVLSGLETYEQYV.

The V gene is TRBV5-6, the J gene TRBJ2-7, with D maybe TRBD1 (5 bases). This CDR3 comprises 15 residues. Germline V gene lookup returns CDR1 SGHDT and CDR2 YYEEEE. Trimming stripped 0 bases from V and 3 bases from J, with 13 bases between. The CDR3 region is CASSLVGAGNYEQYV. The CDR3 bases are TGTGCCAGCAGCTTGGTTGGCGCAGGGAACTACGAGCAGTACGTC.

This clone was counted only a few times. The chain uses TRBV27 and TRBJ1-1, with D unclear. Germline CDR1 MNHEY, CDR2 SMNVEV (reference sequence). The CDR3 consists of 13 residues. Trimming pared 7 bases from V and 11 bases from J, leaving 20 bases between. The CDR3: CASTAITGMGAFF. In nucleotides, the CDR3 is TGTGCCAGCACGGCGATAACGGGGATGGGGGCTTTCTTT.

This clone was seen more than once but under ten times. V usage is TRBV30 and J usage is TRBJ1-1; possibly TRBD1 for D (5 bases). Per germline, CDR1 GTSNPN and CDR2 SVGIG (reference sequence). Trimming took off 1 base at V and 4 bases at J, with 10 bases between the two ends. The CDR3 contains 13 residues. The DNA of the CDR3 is TGTGCCTGGAGTGGGACACCGGTCACTGAAGCTTTCTTT. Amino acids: CAWSGTPVTEAFF.

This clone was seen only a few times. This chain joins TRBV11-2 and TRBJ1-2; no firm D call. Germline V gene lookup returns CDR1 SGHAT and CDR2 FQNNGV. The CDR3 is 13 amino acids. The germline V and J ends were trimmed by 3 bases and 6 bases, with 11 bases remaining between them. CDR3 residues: CASSLGGDNGYTF. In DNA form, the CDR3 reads TGTGCCAGCAGCTTGGGCGGGGATAATGGCTACACCTTC. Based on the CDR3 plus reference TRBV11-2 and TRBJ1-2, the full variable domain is EAGVAQSPRYKIIEKRQSVAFWCNPISGHATLYWYQQILGQGPKLLIQFQNNGVVDDSQLPKDRFSAERLKGVDSTLKIQPAKLEDSAVYLCASSLGGDNGYTFGSGTRLTVV.

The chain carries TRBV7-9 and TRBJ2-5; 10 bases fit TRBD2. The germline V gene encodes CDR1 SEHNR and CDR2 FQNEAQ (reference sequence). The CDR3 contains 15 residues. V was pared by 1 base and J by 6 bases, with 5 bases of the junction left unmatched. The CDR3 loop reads CASSLGSSGSQTQYF. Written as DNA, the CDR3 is TGTGCCAGCAGCTTAGGGTCTAGCGGGAGTCAGACCCAGTACTTC.

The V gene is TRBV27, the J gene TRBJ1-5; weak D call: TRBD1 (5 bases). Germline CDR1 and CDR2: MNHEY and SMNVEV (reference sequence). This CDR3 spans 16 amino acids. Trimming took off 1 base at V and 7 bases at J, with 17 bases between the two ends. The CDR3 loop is CASSLLLAGRLQPQHF. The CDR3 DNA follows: TGTGCCAGCAGTTTATTACTGGCAGGGAGGTTGCAGCCCCAGCATTTT.

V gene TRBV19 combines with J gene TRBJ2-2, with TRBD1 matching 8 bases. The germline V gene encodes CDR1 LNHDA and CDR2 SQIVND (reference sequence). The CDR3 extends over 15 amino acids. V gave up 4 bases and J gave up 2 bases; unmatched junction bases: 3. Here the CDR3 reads CASSSPGGNTGELFF. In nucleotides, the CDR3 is TGTGCCAGTAGTAGTCCAGGGGGCAACACCGGGGAGCTGTTTTTT. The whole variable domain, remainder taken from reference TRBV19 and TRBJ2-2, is DGGITQSPKYLFRKEGQNVTLSCEQNLNHDAMYWYRQDPGQGLRLIYYSQIVNDFQKGDIAEGYSVSREKKESFPLTVTSAQKNPTAFYLCASSSPGGNTGELFFGEGSRLTVL.